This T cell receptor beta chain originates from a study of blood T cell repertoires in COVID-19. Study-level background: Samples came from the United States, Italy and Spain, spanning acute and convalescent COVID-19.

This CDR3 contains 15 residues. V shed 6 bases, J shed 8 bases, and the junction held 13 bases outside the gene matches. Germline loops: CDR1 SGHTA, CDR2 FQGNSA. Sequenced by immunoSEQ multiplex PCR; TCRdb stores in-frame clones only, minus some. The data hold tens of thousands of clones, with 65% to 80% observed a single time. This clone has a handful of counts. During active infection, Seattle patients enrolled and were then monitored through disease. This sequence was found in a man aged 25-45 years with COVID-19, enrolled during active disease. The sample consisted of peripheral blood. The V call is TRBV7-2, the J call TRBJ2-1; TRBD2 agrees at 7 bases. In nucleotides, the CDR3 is TGTGCCAGCAGAACCGGACTAGGCCCTGGGTATGAGCAGTTCTTC. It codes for CASRTGLGPGYEQFF.